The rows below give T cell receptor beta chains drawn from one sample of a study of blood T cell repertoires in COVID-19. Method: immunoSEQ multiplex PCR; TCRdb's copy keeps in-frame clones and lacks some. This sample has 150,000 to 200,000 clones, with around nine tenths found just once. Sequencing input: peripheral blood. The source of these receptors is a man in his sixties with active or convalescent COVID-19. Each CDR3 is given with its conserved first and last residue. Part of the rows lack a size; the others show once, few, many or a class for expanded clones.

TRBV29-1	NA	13	CSVVDNVAYEQYF
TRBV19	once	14	CASSERVSYNEQFF
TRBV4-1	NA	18	CASSQAPPDTQSSYEQYF
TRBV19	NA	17	CASSSLLLRDRAYEQYF
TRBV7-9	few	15	CASRWSVSNTGELFF
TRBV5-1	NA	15	CASSLSPPEDTEAFF
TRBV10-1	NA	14	CASSPGDRGYEQYF
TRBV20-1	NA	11	CSARGGIGYTF
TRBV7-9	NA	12	CASENLNTEAFF
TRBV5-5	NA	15	CASSSDRGPSNEQFF
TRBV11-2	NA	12	CASSSSASETFF
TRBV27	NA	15	CASSLDPRGFQPQHF
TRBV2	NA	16	CASSEQGLANTGELFF
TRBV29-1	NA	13	CSVRTGANYGYTF
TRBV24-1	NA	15	CATSKSSGGQAEQFF
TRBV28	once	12	CASSPLSYEQYF
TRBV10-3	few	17	CAISPNLAFANTGELFF
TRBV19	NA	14	CASSSVSNTGELFF
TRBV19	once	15	CASSMGDRVNYGYTF
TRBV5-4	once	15	CASSSRGGMGGELFF
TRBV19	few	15	CASSRGQGFSYEQYF
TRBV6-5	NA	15	CASRHRSGVADTQYF
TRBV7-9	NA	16	CASSLGAGTGLRGYTF
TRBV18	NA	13	CASSALAGDEQYF
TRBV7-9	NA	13	CASSLASADTQYF
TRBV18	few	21	CASSPRFFGDSRPSSQETQYF
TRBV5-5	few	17	CASSLDRRSSYNSPLHF
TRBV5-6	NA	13	CASRWSSTDTQYF
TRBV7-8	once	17	CASSLGDLLAGGSTQYF
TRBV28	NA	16	CASSGDRGLGTGELFF
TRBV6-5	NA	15	CASRKGTGNTGELFF
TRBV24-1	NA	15	CATSDLRQKNQPQHF
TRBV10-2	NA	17	CASSEFGDAGDVGTQYF
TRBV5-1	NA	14	CASSTRPGNTEAFF
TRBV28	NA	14	CASTTGGLSYEQYF
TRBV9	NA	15	CASSVGGRSLYEQYF
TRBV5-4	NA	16	CASTPRGTGPTDTQYF
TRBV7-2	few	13	CASSLVGGSGYTF
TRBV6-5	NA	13	CASSYNRGHGYTF
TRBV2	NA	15	CASSADGTGDEKLFF
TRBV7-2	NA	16	CASSLIMWDTNQPQHF